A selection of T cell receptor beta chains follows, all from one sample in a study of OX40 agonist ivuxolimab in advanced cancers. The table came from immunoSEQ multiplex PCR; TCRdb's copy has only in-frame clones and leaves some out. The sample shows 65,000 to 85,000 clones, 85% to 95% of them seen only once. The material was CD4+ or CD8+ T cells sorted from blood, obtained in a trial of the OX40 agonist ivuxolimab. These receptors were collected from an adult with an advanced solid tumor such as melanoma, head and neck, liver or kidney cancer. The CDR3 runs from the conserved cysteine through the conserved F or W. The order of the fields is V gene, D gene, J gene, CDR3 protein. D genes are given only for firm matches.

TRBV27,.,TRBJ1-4,CASSSRNEKLFF
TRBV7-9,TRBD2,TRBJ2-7,CASSPTGSGRRVSYEQYF
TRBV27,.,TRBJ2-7,CASSPRTFSEQYF
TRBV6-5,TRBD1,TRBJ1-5,CASSYSGQGGNQPQHF
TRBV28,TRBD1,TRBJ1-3,CASSFTGDSGNTIYF
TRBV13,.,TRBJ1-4,CASSLLGQSGEKLFF
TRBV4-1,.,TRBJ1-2,CASRGGQVGYTF
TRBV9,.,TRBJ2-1,CASSVAGDTAYNEQFF
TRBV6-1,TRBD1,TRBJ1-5,CASRGGTGSYQPQHF
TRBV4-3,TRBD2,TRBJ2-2,CASTEVGSGREITGELFF
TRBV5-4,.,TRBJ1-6,CASSLGLVESPLHF
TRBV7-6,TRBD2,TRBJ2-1,CASSSSGPTYNEQFF
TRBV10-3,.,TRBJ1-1,CAISGAGDTEAFF
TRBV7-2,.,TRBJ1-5,CASSSWAVEGGNQPQHF
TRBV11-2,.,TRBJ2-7,CASSLESASATYEQYF
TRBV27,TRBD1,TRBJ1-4,CASSLSGTASNEKLFF
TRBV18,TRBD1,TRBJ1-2,CASSPGQGGYGYTF
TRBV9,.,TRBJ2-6,CASSVASGANVLTF
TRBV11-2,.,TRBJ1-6,CASTSGVRYSYNSPLHF
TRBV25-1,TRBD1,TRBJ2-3,CASTFGTASTDTQYF
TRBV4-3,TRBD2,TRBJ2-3,CASSQDGLAGGPYTQYF
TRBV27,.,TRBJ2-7,CASSLGNPFEQYF
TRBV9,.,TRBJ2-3,CASSVGYSESDTQYF
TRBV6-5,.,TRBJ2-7,CASSFTRGHEQYF
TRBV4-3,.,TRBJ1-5,CASSQDGGTTGQPQHF
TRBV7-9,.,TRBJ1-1,CASSPNGGDPEAFF
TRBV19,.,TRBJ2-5,CASRPRPEAPRDILQETQYF
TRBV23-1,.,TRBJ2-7,CASSQAALHEQYF
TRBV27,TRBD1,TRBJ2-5,CASSSGTGRYLETQYF
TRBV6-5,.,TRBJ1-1,CASSDSTEAFF
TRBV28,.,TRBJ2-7,CASSLRGGQAIGLEQYF
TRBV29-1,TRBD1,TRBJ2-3,CSVLGGRTTDTQYF
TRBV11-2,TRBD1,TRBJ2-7,CASSTRQGAGAYEQYF
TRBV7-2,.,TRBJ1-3,CASSPGTSYSGNTIYF
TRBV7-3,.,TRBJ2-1,CASSLLGDIGGEQFF
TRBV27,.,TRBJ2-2,CASSLAANTGELFF
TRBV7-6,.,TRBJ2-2,CASSFTGTGTGELFF
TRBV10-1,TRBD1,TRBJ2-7,CASSDPTGDYEQYF
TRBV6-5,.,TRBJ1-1,CASSYSHVTEAFF
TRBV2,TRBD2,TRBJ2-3,CASGGPESGGVTDTQYF
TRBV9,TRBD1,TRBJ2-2,CASNPGTGGATGELFF
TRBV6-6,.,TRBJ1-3,CASSLSRSGNTIYF
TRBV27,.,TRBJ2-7,CASSLGHGYEQYF
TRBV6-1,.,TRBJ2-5,CASSELRAPRETQYF
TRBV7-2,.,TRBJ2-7,CASSPHDGYEQYF
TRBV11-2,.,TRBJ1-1,CASSLVGGAGEAFF
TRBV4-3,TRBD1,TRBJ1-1,CASSPFLGLGQGENTEAFF
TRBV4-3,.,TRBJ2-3,CASSQGLRPADPTDTQYF
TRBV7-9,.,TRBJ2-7,CASSPNLVGPYEQYF
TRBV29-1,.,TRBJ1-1,CSVERWGASGTTEAFF
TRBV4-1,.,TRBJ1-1,CASSHAADIMNTEAFF
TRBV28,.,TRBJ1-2,CASSDSLYTF
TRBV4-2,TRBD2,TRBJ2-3,CASSLRTDPGLDSGTQYF
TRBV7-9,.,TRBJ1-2,CASSLGSRTTNYGYTF
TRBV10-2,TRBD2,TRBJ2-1,CASSDGGGTSGSWAYNEQFF
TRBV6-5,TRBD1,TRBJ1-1,CASSQQGMNTEAFF
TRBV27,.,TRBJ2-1,CASSRQGRFNEQFF